Detailed here is one T cell receptor (beta chain). The sample is drawn from a study of T cell responses to AZD1222 COVID-19 vaccine. The method was immunoSEQ multiplex PCR; TCRdb's version includes in-frame clones alone and lacks a portion of them. The sample shows about 56,000 clones, approximately 88% of them seen only once. V shed 0 bases and J shed 3 bases, with 8 bases lying between them. Germline-derived CDR1 and CDR2 are MNHEY and SVGAGI. CDR3 length equals 14 residues. The clonotype was recovered from an adult in good health. This chain links TRBV6-5 with TRBJ1-2; D is perhaps TRBD1 (6 bases). The specimen comprised peripheral blood, sampled on day 0 of AZD1222 vaccination. CDR3 region: CASSYSHRDYGYTF. In DNA form, the CDR3 reads TGTGCCAGCAGTTACTCTCACAGGGACTATGGCTACACCTTC.